These T cell receptor beta chains were read from a single sample in a study of blood T cell repertoires in COVID-19. The method was immunoSEQ multiplex PCR; TCRdb's version includes in-frame clones alone and lacks a portion of them. In the table there are about 250,000 clones, nearly 90% of which are singletons. The sequencing sample was made of peripheral blood. The receptor set was obtained from a young man with active or convalescent COVID-19. Each CDR3 is given with its conserved first and last residue. D genes are given only for firm matches. Clone size is given for some rows only: seen once, a few or many times, or a class if the clone is expanded.

d_gene	v_gene	abundance	j_gene	CDR3aa	CDR3nt
TRBD1	TRBV7-8	NA	TRBJ2-7	CASSITGDNEQYF	TGTGCCAGCAGCATTACAGGGGACAACGAGCAGTACTTC
TRBD2	TRBV6-5	NA	TRBJ2-7	CASSPASGGAYEQYF	TGTGCCAGCAGCCCGGCTAGCGGGGGAGCCTACGAGCAGTACTTC
TRBD2	TRBV7-6	NA	TRBJ2-3	CASSPFLAGGSLSHPADTQYF	TGTGCCAGCAGCCCCTTTCTAGCGGGGGGGTCTCTGTCCCACCCCGCGGATACGCAGTATTTT
NA	TRBV11-2	NA	TRBJ1-1	CASSFNVGGTEAFF	TGTGCCAGCAGCTTTAATGTAGGGGGAACTGAAGCTTTCTTT
TRBD2	TRBV3-1/TRBV3-2	NA	TRBJ2-7	CASSVAGAASYEQYF	TGTGCCAGCAGTGTAGCGGGGGCGGCCTCCTACGAGCAGTACTTC
NA	TRBV5-1	NA	TRBJ2-1	CASQPQGGPYNEQFF	TGCGCCAGCCAACCCCAGGGGGGACCCTACAATGAGCAGTTCTTC
TRBD1	TRBV28	NA	TRBJ1-4	CASSSATGNEKLFF	TGTGCCAGCAGTTCCGCGACAGGGAATGAAAAACTGTTTTTT
TRBD2	TRBV11-2	once	TRBJ2-1	CASSLARPVGAGGYNEQFF	TGTGCCAGCAGCTTAGCCCGACCGGTCGGAGCGGGAGGGTACAATGAGCAGTTCTTC
NA	TRBV3-1/TRBV3-2	NA	TRBJ2-5	CASSPSPGLWTQYF	TGTGCCAGCAGCCCTTCCCCAGGGTTGTGGACCCAGTACTTC
NA	TRBV6-5	NA	TRBJ1-1	CASSSNKNTEAFF	TGTGCCAGCAGTTCAAACAAGAACACTGAAGCTTTCTTT
NA	TRBV5-8	NA	TRBJ2-1	CASSWDRARDYNEQFF	TGTGCCAGCAGCTGGGATCGGGCCAGGGACTACAATGAGCAGTTCTTC
NA	TRBV20-1	NA	TRBJ1-4	CSASKPATNEKLFF	TGCAGTGCTAGTAAGCCGGCAACTAATGAAAAACTGTTTTTT
NA	TRBV11-2	NA	TRBJ1-3	CASSIFLSGNTIYF	TGTGCCAGCAGCATTTTCCTCTCTGGAAACACCATATATTTT
TRBD2	TRBV7-9	once	TRBJ2-1	CASFLLAGGPGNEQFF	TGTGCCAGCTTCCTACTAGCGGGAGGGCCGGGCAATGAGCAGTTCTTC
NA	TRBV30	NA	TRBJ1-1	CAWSRQAEAFF	TGTGCCTGGAGTCGACAGGCTGAAGCTTTCTTT
TRBD1	TRBV27	NA	TRBJ1-2	CASSPGTGTGYTF	TGTGCCAGCAGTCCGGGGACAGGGACTGGCTACACCTTC
NA	TRBV7-2	NA	TRBJ2-3	CASSLAASVQDTQYF	TGTGCCAGCAGCTTAGCCGCTAGCGTCCAGGATACGCAGTATTTT
TRBD1	TRBV2	NA	TRBJ1-1	CASSEFQGDYTEAFF	TGTGCCAGCAGTGAATTTCAGGGGGACTACACTGAAGCTTTCTTT
TRBD1	TRBV24-1	NA	TRBJ1-6	CATNRDRANSPLHF	TGTGCCACCAATCGAGACAGGGCTAATTCACCCCTCCACTTT
TRBD1	TRBV28	NA	TRBJ1-4	CASSTHRQGTNEKLFF	TGTGCCAGCAGTACCCACCGACAGGGAACTAATGAAAAACTGTTTTTT
NA	TRBV11-3	NA	TRBJ2-1	CASSLLGNGRDNEQFF	TGTGCCAGCAGCTTACTTGGCAACGGGAGAGACAATGAGCAGTTCTTC
NA	TRBV4-3	NA	TRBJ2-2	CASSLGGSNTGELFF	TGCGCCAGCAGCCTAGGAGGTTCGAACACCGGGGAGCTGTTTTTT
NA	TRBV14	NA	TRBJ1-4	CASSGQSRLVGEKLFF	TGTGCCAGCAGCGGACAGTCCCGGCTCGTCGGCGAAAAACTGTTTTTT
TRBD1	TRBV4-2	NA	TRBJ2-7	CASSSPRGLSDEQYF	TGTGCCAGCAGCTCACCAAGGGGGCTCAGTGACGAGCAGTACTTC
NA	TRBV13	NA	TRBJ1-2	CASSFGRVNGYTF	TGTGCCAGCAGCTTTGGCAGGGTAAATGGCTACACCTTC
TRBD1	TRBV19	NA	TRBJ2-7	CASRNPGQTYEQYF	TGTGCCAGTAGAAACCCGGGACAGACCTACGAGCAGTACTTC
TRBD2	TRBV19	NA	TRBJ2-2	CASSAGTSGRTGELFF	TGTGCCAGTAGCGCCGGGACTAGCGGGAGAACCGGGGAGCTGTTTTTT
NA	TRBV19	NA	TRBJ1-5	CASSGQGIGRGNQPQHF	TGTGCCAGTAGTGGACAAGGTATAGGGAGGGGCAATCAGCCCCAGCATTTT
TRBD2	TRBV2	NA	TRBJ2-3	CASSRTSGRAHTQYF	TGTGCCAGCAGTAGGACTAGCGGGAGGGCCCATACGCAGTATTTT
NA	TRBV7-2	NA	TRBJ1-5	CASSLGGAGNQPQHF	TGTGCCAGCAGCTTAGGCGGGGCGGGCAATCAGCCCCAGCATTTT
TRBD1	TRBV30	NA	TRBJ1-3	CAWYRDRGNTIYF	TGTGCCTGGTACCGGGACAGGGGAAACACCATATATTTT
TRBD1	TRBV19	once	TRBJ1-2	CASSPQGASGYTF	TGTGCCAGTAGTCCACAGGGGGCAAGTGGCTACACCTTC
TRBD2	TRBV15	NA	TRBJ2-7	CATSRVRGRGSYEQYF	TGTGCCACCAGCAGAGTTAGAGGGCGGGGGAGCTACGAGCAGTACTTC
NA	TRBV2	NA	TRBJ2-7	CASSAADFLREQYF	TGTGCCAGCAGTGCCGCAGACTTCCTCCGCGAGCAGTACTTC
TRBD1	TRBV29-1	NA	TRBJ1-2	CSARTGVTYGYTF	TGCAGCGCTCGGACAGGGGTTACCTATGGCTACACCTTC
TRBD1	TRBV19	NA	TRBJ1-2	CASSAGTGGAWIYGYTF	TGTGCCAGTAGTGCTGGGACAGGGGGCGCGTGGATCTATGGCTACACCTTC
NA	TRBV5-4	NA	TRBJ2-1	CASSLVGVGYNEQFF	TGTGCCAGCAGCTTGGTCGGGGTTGGGTACAATGAGCAGTTCTTC
TRBD1	TRBV6-5	NA	TRBJ1-4	CASSYGTGGGKLFF	TGTGCCAGCAGTTACGGGACAGGGGGCGGAAAACTGTTTTTT
TRBD1	TRBV6-5	NA	TRBJ1-2	CASRGRGQGGSGYTF	TGTGCCAGCAGGGGCCGGGGACAGGGTGGCTCTGGCTACACCTTC
NA	TRBV5-5	few	TRBJ1-4	CASSFRGVPNEKLFF	TGTGCCAGCAGCTTTCGGGGTGTTCCTAATGAAAAACTGTTTTTT
NA	TRBV27	NA	TRBJ2-1	CASSFPGGGRTRYNEQFF	TGTGCCAGCAGTTTCCCCGGTGGGGGGAGGACACGGTACAATGAGCAGTTCTTC
NA	TRBV4-3	NA	TRBJ1-2	CASSQDLSPRGYTF	TGCGCCAGCAGCCAAGATTTGTCTCCGAGGGGCTACACCTTC
TRBD2	TRBV27	NA	TRBJ2-3	CASTKLAGGALDTQYF	TGTGCCAGCACTAAACTAGCGGGGGGAGCTCTCGATACGCAGTATTTT
NA	TRBV4-3	NA	TRBJ2-7	CASSHHLGGASSYEQYF	TGCGCCAGCAGCCACCACCTAGGGGGGGCAAGCTCCTACGAGCAGTACTTC
NA	TRBV7-9	NA	TRBJ2-3	CASSRLSGGADTQYF	TGTGCCAGCAGCAGACTTTCTGGGGGGGCGGATACGCAGTATTTT
NA	TRBV28	NA	TRBJ1-5	CASSFRPTGTKNQPQHF	TGTGCCAGCAGTTTTAGGCCGACCGGGACAAAAAATCAGCCCCAGCATTTT
NA	TRBV19	NA	TRBJ1-2	CASNNRVTNYGYTF	TGTGCCAGTAATAACAGGGTAACTAACTATGGCTACACCTTC
NA	TRBV5-1	NA	TRBJ2-6	CASSLVHPSSGANVLTF	TGCGCCAGCAGCTTAGTCCACCCGAGCTCTGGGGCCAACGTCCTGACTTTC
NA	TRBV6-5	few	TRBJ1-5	CASSGNGGDQPQHF	TGTGCCAGCTCCGGTAACGGGGGAGATCAGCCCCAGCATTTT
TRBD1	TRBV18	NA	TRBJ2-3	CASSPFRDRVSTDTQYF	TGTGCCAGCTCACCATTCCGGGACAGAGTTAGCACAGATACGCAGTATTTT
TRBD1	TRBV28	NA	TRBJ2-2	CACKGQGGTGELFF	TGTGCCTGCAAGGGACAGGGCGGCACCGGGGAGCTGTTTTTT
NA	TRBV6-2/TRBV6-3	NA	TRBJ1-5	CASSSAGSLDQPQHF	TGTGCCAGCAGCTCCGCCGGGTCCCTTGATCAGCCCCAGCATTTT
NA	TRBV7-2	NA	TRBJ2-7	CASSLESPLAGASSYEQYF	TGTGCCAGCAGCTTAGAATCCCCTTTGGCGGGGGCCTCTTCCTACGAGCAGTACTTC
NA	TRBV21-1	NA	TRBJ2-1	CASSKDSRTSGRAGEQFF	TGTGCCAGCAGCAAGGACTCCCGGACTAGCGGGAGGGCCGGTGAGCAGTTCTTC
TRBD1	TRBV6-5	NA	TRBJ2-1	CASRSGTEYNEQFF	TGTGCCAGCAGGTCCGGGACAGAGTACAATGAGCAGTTCTTC
NA	TRBV18	once	TRBJ1-3	CASSGQDTFSGNTIYF	TGTGCCAGCTCAGGCCAGGACACCTTCTCTGGAAACACCATATATTTT
TRBD1	TRBV6-2/TRBV6-3	NA	TRBJ2-2	CASSPRGWAGELFF	TGTGCCAGCAGTCCCAGGGGGTGGGCCGGGGAGCTGTTTTTT
NA	TRBV5-4	NA	TRBJ1-2	CASSPGRVDGYTF	TGTGCCAGCAGCCCCGGGCGGGTTGATGGCTACACCTTC
NA	TRBV7-9	few	TRBJ2-1	CASSSSDYPLYNEQFF	TGTGCCAGCAGCTCTTCAGACTACCCACTATACAATGAGCAGTTCTTC
NA	TRBV6-5	NA	TRBJ2-1	CASSFSGDNEQFF	TGTGCCAGCAGTTTCTCAGGGGACAATGAGCAGTTCTTC